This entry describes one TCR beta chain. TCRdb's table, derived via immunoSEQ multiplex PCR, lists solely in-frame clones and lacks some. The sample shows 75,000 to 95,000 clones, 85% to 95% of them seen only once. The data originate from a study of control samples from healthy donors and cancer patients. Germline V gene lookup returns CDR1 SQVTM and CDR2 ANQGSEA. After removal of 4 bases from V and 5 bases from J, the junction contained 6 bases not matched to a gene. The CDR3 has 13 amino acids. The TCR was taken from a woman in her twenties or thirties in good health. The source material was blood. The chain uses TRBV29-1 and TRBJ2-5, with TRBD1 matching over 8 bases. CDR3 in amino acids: CSVVRGQGETQYF. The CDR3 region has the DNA TGCAGCGTTGTCAGGGGGCAAGGGGAGACCCAGTACTTC.